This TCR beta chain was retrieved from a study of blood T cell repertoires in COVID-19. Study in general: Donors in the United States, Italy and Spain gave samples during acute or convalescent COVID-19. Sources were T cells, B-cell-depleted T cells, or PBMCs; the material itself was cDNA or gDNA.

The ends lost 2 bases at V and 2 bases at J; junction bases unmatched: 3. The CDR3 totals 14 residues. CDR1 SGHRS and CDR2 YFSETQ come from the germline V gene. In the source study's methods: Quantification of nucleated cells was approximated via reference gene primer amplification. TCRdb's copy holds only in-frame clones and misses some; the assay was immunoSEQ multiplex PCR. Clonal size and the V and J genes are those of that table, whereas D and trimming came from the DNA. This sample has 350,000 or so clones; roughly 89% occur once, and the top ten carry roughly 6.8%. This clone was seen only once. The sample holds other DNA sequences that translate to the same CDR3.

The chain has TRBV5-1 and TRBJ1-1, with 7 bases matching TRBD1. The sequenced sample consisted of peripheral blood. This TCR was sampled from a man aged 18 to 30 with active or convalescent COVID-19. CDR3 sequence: CASSFGTANTEAFF. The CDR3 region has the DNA TGCGCCAGCAGCTTTGGGACAGCCAACACTGAAGCTTTCTTT.